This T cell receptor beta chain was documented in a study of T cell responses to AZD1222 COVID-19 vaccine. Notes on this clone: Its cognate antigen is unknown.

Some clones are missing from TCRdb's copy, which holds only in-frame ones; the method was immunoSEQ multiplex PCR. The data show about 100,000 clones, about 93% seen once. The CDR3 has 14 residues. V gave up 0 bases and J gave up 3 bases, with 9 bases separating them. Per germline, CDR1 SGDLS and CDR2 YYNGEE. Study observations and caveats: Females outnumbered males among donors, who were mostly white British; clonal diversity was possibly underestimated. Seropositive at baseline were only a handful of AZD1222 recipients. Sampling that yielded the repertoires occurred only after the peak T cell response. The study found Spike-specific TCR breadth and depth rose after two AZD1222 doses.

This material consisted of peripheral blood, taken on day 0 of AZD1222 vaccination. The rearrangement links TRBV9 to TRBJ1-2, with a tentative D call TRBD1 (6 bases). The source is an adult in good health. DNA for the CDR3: TGTGCCAGCAGCGTAGGGGCAGGGGACTATGGCTACACCTTC. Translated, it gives CASSVGAGDYGYTF.